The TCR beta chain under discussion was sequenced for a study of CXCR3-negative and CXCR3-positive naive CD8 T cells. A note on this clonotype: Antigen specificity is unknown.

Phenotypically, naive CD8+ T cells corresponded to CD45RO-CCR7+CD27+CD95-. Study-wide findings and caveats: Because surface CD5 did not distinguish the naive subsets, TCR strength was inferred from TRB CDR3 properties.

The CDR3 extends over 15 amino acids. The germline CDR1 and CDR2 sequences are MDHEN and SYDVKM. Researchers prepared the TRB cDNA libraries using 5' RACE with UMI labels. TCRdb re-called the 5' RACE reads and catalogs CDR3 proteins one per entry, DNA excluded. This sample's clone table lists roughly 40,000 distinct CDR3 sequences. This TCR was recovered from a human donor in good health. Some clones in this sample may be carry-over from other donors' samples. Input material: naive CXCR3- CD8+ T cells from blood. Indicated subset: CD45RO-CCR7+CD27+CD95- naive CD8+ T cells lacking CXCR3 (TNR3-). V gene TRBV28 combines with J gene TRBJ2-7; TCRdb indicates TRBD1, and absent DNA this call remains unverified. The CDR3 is CASSLGDREIREQYF.